The present T cell receptor beta chain was sequenced within a study of T cells in Graves' hyperthyroidism and ophthalmopathy. Study in general: At initial diagnosis, before any treatment had begun, peripheral blood was obtained.

TCR beta CDR3 sequences were amplified from RNA transcripts. The HTBI primer set drove a first-round RT-PCR of the TCR CDR3. TCRdb re-called the multiplex PCR reads with MiXCR, one entry per CDR3 protein. There are almost 600,000 distinct CDR3 sequences in the sample; around 13% occur only once, and about 5.8% lies in the top ten. This CDR3 is built from 12 residues. Losses at the gene ends were 10 bases for V and 5 bases for J; bases not matched to a gene: 7. Per the germline V gene, CDR1 is MNHNS and CDR2 is SASEGT. Points on this clonotype: Its matching antigen is unknown.

Study-wide points: The model made its ophthalmopathy prediction, and onset followed a median 6.5 months later.

Together with thyroid ultrasound, orbital computed tomography, serum thyroxine and TRAb, clinical symptoms were used for diagnoses. Using over 8.5 ml of fresh peripheral blood, PBMCs were prepared. This sequence originates from a woman in her 30s with Graves' hyperthyroidism that later progressed to Graves' ophthalmopathy. The chain combines TRBV6-1 with TRBJ1-2; 7 bases line up with TRBD1. Sequenced sample: blood. The CDR3 sequence is CATWTGNYGYTF. In DNA, the CDR3 is TGTGCCACCTGGACAGGCAATTATGGCTACACCTTC.